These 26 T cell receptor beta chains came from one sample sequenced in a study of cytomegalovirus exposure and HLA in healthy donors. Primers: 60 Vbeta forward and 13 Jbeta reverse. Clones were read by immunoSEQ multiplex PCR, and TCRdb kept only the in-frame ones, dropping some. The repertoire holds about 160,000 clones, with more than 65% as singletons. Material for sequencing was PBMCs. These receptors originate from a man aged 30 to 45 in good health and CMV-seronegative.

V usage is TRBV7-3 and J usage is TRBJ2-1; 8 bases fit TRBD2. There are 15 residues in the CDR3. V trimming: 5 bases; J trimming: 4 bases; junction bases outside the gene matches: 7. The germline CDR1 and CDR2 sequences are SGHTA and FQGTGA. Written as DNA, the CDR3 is TGTGCCAGCAGCGAACAGGGACTAGTGTACAATGAGCAGTTCTTC. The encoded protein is CASSEQGLVYNEQFF.

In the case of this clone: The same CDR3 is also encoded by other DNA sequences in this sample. Written as DNA, the CDR3 is TGTGCCAGCAGTTTAAACCGGGTTAATCAGCCCCAGCATTTT. This codes for CASSLNRVNQPQHF. The chain has TRBV27 and TRBJ1-5; no firm D call. CDR3 length: 14 residues. Trimming shortened V by 2 bases and J by 4 bases, and 9 bases separated the two germline ends. Germline V gene data show CDR1 as MNHEY and CDR2 as SMNVEV (reference sequence).

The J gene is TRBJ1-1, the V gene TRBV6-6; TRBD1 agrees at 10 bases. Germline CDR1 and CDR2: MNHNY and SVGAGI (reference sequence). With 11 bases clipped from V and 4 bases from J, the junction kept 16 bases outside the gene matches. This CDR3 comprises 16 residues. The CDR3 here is CACHTRDRGDGTEAFF. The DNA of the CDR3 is TGTGCCTGCCATACCCGGGACAGGGGAGATGGCACTGAAGCTTTCTTT.

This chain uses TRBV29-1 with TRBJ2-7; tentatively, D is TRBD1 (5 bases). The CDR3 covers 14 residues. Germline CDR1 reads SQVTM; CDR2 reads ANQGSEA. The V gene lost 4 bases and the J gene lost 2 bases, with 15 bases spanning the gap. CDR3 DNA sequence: TGCAGCGTTGTTAAGCAGGGTCCCCCCTACGAGCAGTACTTC. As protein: CSVVKQGPPYEQYF.

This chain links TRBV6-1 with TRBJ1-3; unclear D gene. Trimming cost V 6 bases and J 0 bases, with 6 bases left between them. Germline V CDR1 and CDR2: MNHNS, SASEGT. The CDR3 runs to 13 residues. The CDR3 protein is CASRRDSGNTIYF. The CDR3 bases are TGTGCCAGCAGACGGGACTCTGGAAACACCATATATTTT.

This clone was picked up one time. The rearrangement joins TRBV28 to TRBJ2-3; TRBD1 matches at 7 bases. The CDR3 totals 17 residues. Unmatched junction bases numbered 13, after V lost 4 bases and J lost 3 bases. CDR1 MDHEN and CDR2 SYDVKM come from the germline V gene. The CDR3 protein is CASSSPPTGIWTDTQYF. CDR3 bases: TGTGCCAGCAGTTCCCCACCGACAGGGATTTGGACAGATACGCAGTATTTT.

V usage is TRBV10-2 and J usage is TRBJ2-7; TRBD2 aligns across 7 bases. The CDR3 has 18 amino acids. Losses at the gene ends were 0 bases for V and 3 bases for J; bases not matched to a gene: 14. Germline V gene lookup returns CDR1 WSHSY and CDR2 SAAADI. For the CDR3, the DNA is TGCGCCAGCAGTGAGTCTCTTGGGTTGATAGCGGGCCTCTACGAGCAGTACTTC. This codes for CASSESLGLIAGLYEQYF.

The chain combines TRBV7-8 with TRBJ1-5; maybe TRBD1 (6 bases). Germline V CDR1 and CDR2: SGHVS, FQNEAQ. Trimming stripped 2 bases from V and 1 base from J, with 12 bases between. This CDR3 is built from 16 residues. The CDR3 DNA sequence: TGTGCCAGCAGCTTAAAGGACAGAGGGAGCAATCAGCCCCAGCATTTT. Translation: CASSLKDRGSNQPQHF. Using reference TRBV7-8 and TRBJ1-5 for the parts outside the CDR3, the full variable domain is GAGVSQSPRYKVAKRGQDVALRCDPISGHVSLFWYQQALGQGPEFLTYFQNEAQLDKSGLPSDRFFAERPEGSVSTLKIQRTQQEDSAVYLCASSLKDRGSNQPQHFGDGTRLSIL.

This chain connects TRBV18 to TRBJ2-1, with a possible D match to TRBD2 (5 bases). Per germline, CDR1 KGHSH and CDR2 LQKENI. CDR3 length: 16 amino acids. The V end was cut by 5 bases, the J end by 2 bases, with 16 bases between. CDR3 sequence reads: CASSNYPPGTYNEQFF. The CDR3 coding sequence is TGTGCCAGCTCAAACTATCCGCCGGGGACCTACAATGAGCAGTTCTTC.

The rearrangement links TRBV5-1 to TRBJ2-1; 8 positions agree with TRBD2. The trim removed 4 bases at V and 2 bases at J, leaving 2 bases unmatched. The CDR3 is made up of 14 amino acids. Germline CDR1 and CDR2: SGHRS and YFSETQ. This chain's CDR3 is CASSPGGAYNEQFF. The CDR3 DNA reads TGCGCCAGCAGCCCCGGGGGGGCCTACAATGAGCAGTTCTTC.

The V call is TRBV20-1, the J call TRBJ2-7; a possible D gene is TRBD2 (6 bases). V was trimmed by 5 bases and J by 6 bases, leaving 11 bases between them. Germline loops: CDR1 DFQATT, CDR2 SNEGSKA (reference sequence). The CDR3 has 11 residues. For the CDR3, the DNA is TGCAGTGCTTCTAGCGTGCGCGAGCAGTACTTC. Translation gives CSASSVREQYF.

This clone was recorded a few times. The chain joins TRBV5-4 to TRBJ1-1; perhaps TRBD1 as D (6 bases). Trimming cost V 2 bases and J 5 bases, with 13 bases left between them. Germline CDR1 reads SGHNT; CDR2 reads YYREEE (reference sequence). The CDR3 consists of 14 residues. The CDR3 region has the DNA TGTGCCAGCAGCTTCGGGGGGCCTACTACTGAAGCTTTCTTT. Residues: CASSFGGPTTEAFF.

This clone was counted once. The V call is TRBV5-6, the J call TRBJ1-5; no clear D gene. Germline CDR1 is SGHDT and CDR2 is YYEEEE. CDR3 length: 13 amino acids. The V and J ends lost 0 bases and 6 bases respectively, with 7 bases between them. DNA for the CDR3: TGTGCCAGCAGCTTGGTGAGCGGTCAGCCCCAGCATTTT. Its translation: CASSLVSGQPQHF.

DNA of the CDR3: TGTGCCAGCAGCAAGGGGGACAACCACTCCTACGAGCAGTACTTC. As protein: CASSKGDNHSYEQYF. The chain has TRBV21-1 and TRBJ2-7; TRBD1, the table's D call, was not compared with the DNA. TRBV21-1 is noted as a pseudogene. The length of the CDR3 is 15 residues.

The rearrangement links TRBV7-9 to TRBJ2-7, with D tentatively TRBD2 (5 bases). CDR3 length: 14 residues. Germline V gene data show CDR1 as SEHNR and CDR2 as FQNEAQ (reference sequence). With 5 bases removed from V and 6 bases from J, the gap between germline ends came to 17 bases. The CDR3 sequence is CASSPNTLAPEQYF. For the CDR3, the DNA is TGTGCCAGCAGCCCCAACACCTTAGCGCCCGAGCAGTACTTC.

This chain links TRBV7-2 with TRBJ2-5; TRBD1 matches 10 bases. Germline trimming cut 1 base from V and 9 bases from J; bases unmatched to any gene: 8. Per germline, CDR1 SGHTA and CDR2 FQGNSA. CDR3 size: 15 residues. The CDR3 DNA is TGTGCCAGCAGCTTAGGGGACAGGGGCTCCCGGGCCCAGTACTTC. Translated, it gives CASSLGDRGSRAQYF.

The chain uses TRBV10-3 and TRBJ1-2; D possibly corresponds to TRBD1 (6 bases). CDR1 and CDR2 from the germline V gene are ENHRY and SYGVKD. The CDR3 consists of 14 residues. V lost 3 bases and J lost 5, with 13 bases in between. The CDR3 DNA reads TGTGCCATCAGTGATAGGGGGGGCTGGTATGGCTACACCTTC. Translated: CAISDRGGWYGYTF.

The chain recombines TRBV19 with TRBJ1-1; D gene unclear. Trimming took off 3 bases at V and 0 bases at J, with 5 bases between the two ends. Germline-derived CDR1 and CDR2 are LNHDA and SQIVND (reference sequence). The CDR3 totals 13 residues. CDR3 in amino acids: CASSIQVNTEAFF. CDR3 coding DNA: TGTGCCAGTAGTATTCAGGTGAACACTGAAGCTTTCTTT.

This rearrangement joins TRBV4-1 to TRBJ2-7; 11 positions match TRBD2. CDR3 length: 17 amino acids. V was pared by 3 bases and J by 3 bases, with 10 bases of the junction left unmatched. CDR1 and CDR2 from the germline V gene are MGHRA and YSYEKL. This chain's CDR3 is CASSHQTSGEGDYEQYF. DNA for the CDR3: TGCGCCAGCAGCCACCAGACTAGCGGGGAAGGAGACTACGAGCAGTACTTC.

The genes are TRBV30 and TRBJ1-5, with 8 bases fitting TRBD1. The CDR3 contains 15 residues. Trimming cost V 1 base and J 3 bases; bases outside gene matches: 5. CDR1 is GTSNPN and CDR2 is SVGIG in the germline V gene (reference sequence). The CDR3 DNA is TGTGCCTGGAGTGCCTCAGGGGGCCTCAATCAGCCCCAGCATTTT. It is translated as CAWSASGGLNQPQHF. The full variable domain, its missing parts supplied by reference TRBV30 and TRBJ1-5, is SQTIHQWPATLVQPVGSPLSLECTVEGTSNPNLYWYRQAAGRGLQLLFYSVGIGQISSEVPQNLSASRPQDRQFILSSKKLLLSDSGFYLCAWSASGGLNQPQHFGDGTRLSIL.

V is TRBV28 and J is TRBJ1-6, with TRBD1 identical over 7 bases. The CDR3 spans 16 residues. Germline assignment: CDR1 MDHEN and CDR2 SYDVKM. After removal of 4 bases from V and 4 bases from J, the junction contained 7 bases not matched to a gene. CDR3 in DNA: TGTGCCAGCAGTTCGAGCCGACAGGGATATAATTCACCCCTCCACTTT. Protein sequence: CASSSSRQGYNSPLHF.

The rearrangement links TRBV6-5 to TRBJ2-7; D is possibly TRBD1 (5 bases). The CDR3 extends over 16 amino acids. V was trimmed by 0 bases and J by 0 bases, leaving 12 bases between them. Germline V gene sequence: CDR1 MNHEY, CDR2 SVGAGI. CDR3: CASSYSRAQGSYEQYF. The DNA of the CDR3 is TGTGCCAGCAGTTACTCTCGGGCGCAGGGCTCCTACGAGCAGTACTTC.

The CDR3 loop reads CASSLRELNEQFF. In nucleotides, the CDR3 is TGTGCCAGCAGTCTCCGGGAGCTCAATGAGCAGTTCTTC. This sequence joins TRBV27 and TRBJ2-1, with a weak D call TRBD2 (6 bases). Germline values: CDR1 MNHEY, CDR2 SMNVEV (reference sequence). Trimming took off 5 bases at V and 6 bases at J, with 11 bases between the two ends. The CDR3 extends over 13 amino acids.

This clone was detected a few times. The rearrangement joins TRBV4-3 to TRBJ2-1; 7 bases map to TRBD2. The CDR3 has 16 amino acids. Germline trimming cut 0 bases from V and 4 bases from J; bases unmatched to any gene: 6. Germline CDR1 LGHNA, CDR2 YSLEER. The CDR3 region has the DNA TGCGCCAGCAGCCAAGAGGGACTATACGGATACAATGAGCAGTTCTTC. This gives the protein CASSQEGLYGYNEQFF.

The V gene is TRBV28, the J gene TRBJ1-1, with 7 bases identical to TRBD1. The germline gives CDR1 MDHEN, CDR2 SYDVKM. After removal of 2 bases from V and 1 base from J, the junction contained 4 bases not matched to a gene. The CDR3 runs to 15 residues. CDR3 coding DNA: TGTGCCAGCAGTTTAACAGGGGTTGGGAACACTGAAGCTTTCTTT. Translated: CASSLTGVGNTEAFF.

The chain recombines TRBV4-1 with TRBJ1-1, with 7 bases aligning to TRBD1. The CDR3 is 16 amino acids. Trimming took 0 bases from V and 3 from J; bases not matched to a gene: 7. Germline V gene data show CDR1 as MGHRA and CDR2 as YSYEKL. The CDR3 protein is CASSQEVTGVYTEAFF. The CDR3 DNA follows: TGCGCCAGCAGCCAAGAAGTTACAGGGGTATACACTGAAGCTTTCTTT.